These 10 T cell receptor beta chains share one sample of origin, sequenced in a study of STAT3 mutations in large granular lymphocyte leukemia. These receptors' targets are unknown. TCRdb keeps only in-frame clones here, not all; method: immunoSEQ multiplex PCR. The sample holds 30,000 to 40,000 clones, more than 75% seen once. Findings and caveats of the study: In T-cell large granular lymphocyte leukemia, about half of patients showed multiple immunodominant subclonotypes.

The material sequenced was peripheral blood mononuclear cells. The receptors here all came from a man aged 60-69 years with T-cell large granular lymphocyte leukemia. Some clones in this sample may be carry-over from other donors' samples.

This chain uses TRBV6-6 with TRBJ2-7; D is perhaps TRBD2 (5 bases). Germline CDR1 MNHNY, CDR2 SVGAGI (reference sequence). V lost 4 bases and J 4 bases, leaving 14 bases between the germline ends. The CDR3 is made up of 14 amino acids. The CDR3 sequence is CASSLIGVSYEQYF. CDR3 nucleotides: TGTGCCAGCAGTTTAATCGGGGTCTCTTACGAGCAGTACTTC.

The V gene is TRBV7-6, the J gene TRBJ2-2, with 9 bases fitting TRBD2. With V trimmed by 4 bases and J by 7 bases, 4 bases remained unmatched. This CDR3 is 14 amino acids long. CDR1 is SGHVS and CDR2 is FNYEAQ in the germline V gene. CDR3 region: CASSSGLAGGELFF. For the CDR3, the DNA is TGTGCCAGCAGCTCGGGACTAGCCGGCGGGGAGCTGTTTTTT.

The CDR3 DNA is TGCAGCGTTGAGACAGGGAGCAATCAGCCCCAGCATTTT. Translation gives CSVETGSNQPQHF. V gene TRBV29-1 combines with J gene TRBJ1-5; 7 nucleotides align to TRBD1. J gave up 1 base and V 3 bases, and 0 bases lay outside the gene matches. The germline gives CDR1 SQVTM, CDR2 ANQGSEA. This CDR3 comprises 13 residues.

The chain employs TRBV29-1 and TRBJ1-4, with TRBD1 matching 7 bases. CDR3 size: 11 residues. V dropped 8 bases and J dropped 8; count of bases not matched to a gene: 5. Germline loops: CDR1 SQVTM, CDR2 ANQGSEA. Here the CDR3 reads CSTGEGEKLFF. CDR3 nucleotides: TGCAGCACAGGGGAGGGAGAAAAACTGTTTTTT.

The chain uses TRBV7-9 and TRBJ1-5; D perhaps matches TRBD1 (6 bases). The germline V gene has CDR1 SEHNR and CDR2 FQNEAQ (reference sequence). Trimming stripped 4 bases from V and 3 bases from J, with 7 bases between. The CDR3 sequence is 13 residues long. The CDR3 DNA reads TGTGCCAGCAGCTGGACAGACAATCAGCCCCAGCATTTT. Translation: CASSWTDNQPQHF.

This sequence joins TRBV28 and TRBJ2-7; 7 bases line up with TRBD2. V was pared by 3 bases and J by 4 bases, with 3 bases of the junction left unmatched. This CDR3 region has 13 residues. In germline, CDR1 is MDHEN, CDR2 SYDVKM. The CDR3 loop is CASSLGGSYEQYF. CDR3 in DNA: TGTGCCAGCAGTTTGGGGGGGAGTTACGAGCAGTACTTC.

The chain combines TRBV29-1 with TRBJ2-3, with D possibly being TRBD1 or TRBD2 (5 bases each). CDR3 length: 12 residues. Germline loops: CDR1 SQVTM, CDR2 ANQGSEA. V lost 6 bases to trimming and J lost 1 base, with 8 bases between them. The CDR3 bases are TGCAGCGTCAGGGAGCGCACAGATACGCAGTATTTT. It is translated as CSVRERTDTQYF.

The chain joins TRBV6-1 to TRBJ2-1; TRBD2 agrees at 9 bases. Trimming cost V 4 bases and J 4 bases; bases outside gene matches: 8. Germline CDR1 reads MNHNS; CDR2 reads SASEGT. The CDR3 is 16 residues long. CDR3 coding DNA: TGTGCCAGCAGTGGCACCCTAGCGGGACAGTACAATGAGCAGTTCTTC. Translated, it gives CASSGTLAGQYNEQFF.

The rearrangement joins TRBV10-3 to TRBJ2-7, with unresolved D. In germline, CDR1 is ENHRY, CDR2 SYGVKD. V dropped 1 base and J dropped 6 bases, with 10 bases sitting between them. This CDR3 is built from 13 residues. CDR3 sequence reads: CAISEFRWVEQYF. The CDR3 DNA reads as TGTGCCATCAGTGAGTTTAGATGGGTCGAGCAGTACTTC.

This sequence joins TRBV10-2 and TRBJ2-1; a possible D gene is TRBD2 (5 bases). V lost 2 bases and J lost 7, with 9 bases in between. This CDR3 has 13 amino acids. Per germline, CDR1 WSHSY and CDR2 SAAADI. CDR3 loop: CASSEEGWNEQFF. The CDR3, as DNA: TGCGCCAGCAGTGAGGAGGGATGGAATGAGCAGTTCTTC.